A selection of T cell receptor beta chains follows, all from one sample in a study of shared clonotypes between healthy human individuals. Method: immunoSEQ multiplex PCR; TCRdb's copy keeps in-frame clones and lacks some. The table includes about 1.5 million clones, 98% detected once. Sequencing was carried out using naive CD4+ T cells sorted from blood. The origin of the receptors is a man aged 30 to 45 in good health. Each CDR3 is given with its conserved first and last residue. Each record gives: CDR3 length, clone size, V gene, J gene, D gene, CDR3 DNA, CDR3 protein. A D gene is named only where the DNA matches it firmly. Expanded clones are given a class, and other clones once, few, many or no size at all.

cdr3_length: 17
clone_size: NA
v_call: TRBV7-9
j_call: TRBJ2-7
d_call: NA
cdr3_nt: TGTGCCAGCAGCTACTCTTTATTAGGGCAGGGACCCTACGAGCAGTACTTC
cdr3_aa: CASSYSLLGQGPYEQYF

cdr3_length: 12
clone_size: NA
v_call: TRBV23-1
j_call: TRBJ2-7
d_call: NA
cdr3_nt: TGCGCCAGCATGACACGGTGGCACGAGCAGTACTTC
cdr3_aa: CASMTRWHEQYF

cdr3_length: 12
clone_size: NA
v_call: TRBV5-1
j_call: TRBJ1-1
d_call: NA
cdr3_nt: TGCGCCAGCAGCTTGGCCAACACTGAAGCTTTCTTT
cdr3_aa: CASSLANTEAFF

cdr3_length: 16
clone_size: NA
v_call: TRBV5-1
j_call: TRBJ2-3
d_call: NA
cdr3_nt: TGCGCCAGCAGCTTGAGGGGGGAACTAGGAGCAGATACGCAGTATTTT
cdr3_aa: CASSLRGELGADTQYF

cdr3_length: 16
clone_size: NA
v_call: TRBV28
j_call: TRBJ1-1
d_call: NA
cdr3_nt: TGTGCCAGCAGTTTAAGGTCCTATAGGGGTGGCACTGAAGCTTTCTTT
cdr3_aa: CASSLRSYRGGTEAFF

cdr3_length: 15
clone_size: NA
v_call: TRBV19
j_call: TRBJ2-7
d_call: NA
cdr3_nt: TGTGCCAGTAGTATAGACGGGACCGGAGACTACGAGCAGTACTTC
cdr3_aa: CASSIDGTGDYEQYF

cdr3_length: 16
clone_size: NA
v_call: TRBV28
j_call: TRBJ1-1
d_call: NA
cdr3_nt: TGTGCCAGCAGCGACCCCAGATTAATGGGGAGGACTGAAGCTTTCTTT
cdr3_aa: CASSDPRLMGRTEAFF

cdr3_length: 14
clone_size: NA
v_call: TRBV9
j_call: TRBJ2-7
d_call: TRBD1
cdr3_nt: TGTGCCAGCAGCGCTGCGACAGGGGGCTACGAGCAGTACTTC
cdr3_aa: CASSAATGGYEQYF

cdr3_length: 15
clone_size: NA
v_call: TRBV5-4
j_call: TRBJ2-2
d_call: TRBD1
cdr3_nt: TGTGCCAGCAGCTCCGGGACAGTGAACACCGGGGAGCTGTTTTTT
cdr3_aa: CASSSGTVNTGELFF

cdr3_length: 17
clone_size: NA
v_call: TRBV25-1
j_call: TRBJ1-1
d_call: TRBD1
cdr3_nt: TGTGCCAGCAGTGTTGGGGGACAGGGGACCCGAGGCACTGAAGCTTTCTTT
cdr3_aa: CASSVGGQGTRGTEAFF

cdr3_length: 14
clone_size: once
v_call: TRBV9
j_call: TRBJ2-1
d_call: NA
cdr3_nt: TGTGCCAGCAGCGTCTTCCCAGGGTGGGATGAGCAGTTCTTC
cdr3_aa: CASSVFPGWDEQFF

cdr3_length: 13
clone_size: NA
v_call: TRBV7-9
j_call: TRBJ2-1
d_call: NA
cdr3_nt: TGTGCCAGCCAAGGGCAGTCCTACAATGAGCAGTTCTTC
cdr3_aa: CASQGQSYNEQFF

cdr3_length: 17
clone_size: NA
v_call: TRBV7-6
j_call: TRBJ2-2
d_call: NA
cdr3_nt: TGTGCCAGCAGCGATAGGGTGGGGAGCCAGAACACCGGGGAGCTGTTTTTT
cdr3_aa: CASSDRVGSQNTGELFF

cdr3_length: 16
clone_size: NA
v_call: TRBV19
j_call: TRBJ1-2
d_call: NA
cdr3_nt: TGTGCCAGTAGTATTACCGAGAATTTGGGGAACTATGGCTACACCTTC
cdr3_aa: CASSITENLGNYGYTF

cdr3_length: 11
clone_size: NA
v_call: TRBV6-1
j_call: TRBJ1-5
d_call: NA
cdr3_nt: TGTGCCACCAAGGGGGTGCAGCCCCAGCATTTT
cdr3_aa: CATKGVQPQHF

cdr3_length: 15
clone_size: NA
v_call: TRBV28
j_call: TRBJ1-3
d_call: NA
cdr3_nt: TGTGCCAGCAGCCTTATGGGGGGGCTAGGAAACACCATATATTTT
cdr3_aa: CASSLMGGLGNTIYF

cdr3_length: 13
clone_size: NA
v_call: TRBV18
j_call: TRBJ2-1
d_call: NA
cdr3_nt: TGTGCCAGCTCAAGAACCCGGGAGTTGGGGCAGTTCTTC
cdr3_aa: CASSRTRELGQFF

cdr3_length: 16
clone_size: NA
v_call: TRBV4-1
j_call: TRBJ2-1
d_call: NA
cdr3_nt: TGCGCCAGCAGCCAAGAGAAGTCCAGGGGTGAGAAGGAGCAGTTCTTC
cdr3_aa: CASSQEKSRGEKEQFF